The text below deals with one T cell receptor (beta chain). This entry is derived from a study of T cell responses to AZD1222 COVID-19 vaccine. V was trimmed by 5 bases and J by 1 base, leaving 9 bases between them. The CDR3 consists of 14 residues. Germline-derived CDR1 and CDR2 are MNHEY and SVGAGI. The assay was immunoSEQ multiplex PCR, and TCRdb's table has in-frame clones only and misses some. The sample holds roughly 97,000 clones, about 91% seen once. Here the sequenced sample was peripheral blood, taken on day 0 of AZD1222 vaccination. The origin of this receptor is an adult in good health. The chain employs TRBV6-5 and TRBJ1-3, with TRBD1 as a possible D gene (5 bases). CDR3 loop: CASSTGGSGNTIYF. DNA of the CDR3: TGTGCCAGCAGTACTGGGGGTTCTGGAAACACCATATATTTT.